The 7 T cell receptor beta chains below all came from one sample that was sequenced in a study of T cells after yellow fever vaccination. MiXCR, applied by TCRdb to the 5' RACE reads, yields one record per CDR3 protein. The sample has 99,000 or so distinct CDR3 sequences; roughly 5.2% are singletons. The specimen comprised CD8+ T cells sorted from PBMCs, sampled 10 days after the yellow fever booster vaccination. Receptors were obtained from a man younger than 35 who received the YFV17D yellow fever vaccine.

The sample holds a few counts of this clonotype. The chain carries TRBV29-1 and TRBJ1-1; the match to TRBD1 covers 9 bases. This CDR3 comprises 18 residues. V lost 1 base, J lost 0 bases, and 12 bases stayed unmatched. Per the germline V gene, CDR1 is SQVTM and CDR2 is ANQGSEA. CDR3 protein: CSVEGWDREGAMNTEAFF. CDR3 DNA: TGCAGCGTTGAAGGTTGGGACAGGGAGGGAGCAATGAACACTGAAGCTTTCTTT.

This clonotype occurred many times. CDR3 residues: CASRNAQETQYF. The CDR3 nucleotides are TGTGCCAGCAGAAACGCCCAAGAGACCCAGTACTTC. The chain links TRBV2 to TRBJ2-5; D unresolved. V was clipped by 6 bases and J by 1 base, with 6 bases between them. Looked up from germline, CDR1 is SNHLY and CDR2 is FYNNEI. This CDR3 has 12 amino acids.

This clonotype came up a few times. This sequence joins TRBV12-5 and TRBJ1-2, with a weak D call TRBD1 (5 bases). CDR1 is LGHNT, CDR2 FRNRAP, per germline. Between the trimmed V and J ends, which lost 4 bases and 8 bases, there was a span of 20 bases. This CDR3 has 15 amino acids. CDR3 nucleotide sequence: TGTGCTAGTGGTTCCAGCCTCAGGGATCCGAGCGGCTACACCTTC. It yields the protein CASGSSLRDPSGYTF.

The chain recombines TRBV7-7 with TRBJ2-7; D may be TRBD1 or TRBD2 (5 bases each). The CDR3 totals 17 residues. Germline V gene lookup returns CDR1 SSHAT and CDR2 FNYEAQ (reference sequence). CDR3 residues: CASSRVRDPKISYEQYV. In DNA, the CDR3 is TGTGCTAGCAGCCGAGTTAGGGACCCAAAAATCTCCTACGAGCAGTACGTC.

The sample holds a few counts of this clonotype. V and J are TRBV7-8 and TRBJ2-2; D is ambiguous. CDR1 and CDR2 (germline): SGHVS, FQNEAQ. Trimming cost V 4 bases and J 7 bases, with 7 bases left between them. This CDR3 spans 12 amino acids. The CDR3 DNA is TGTGCCAGCAGCTCTAGGGTCGGGGAGCTGTTTTTT. As protein: CASSSRVGELFF.

The genes are TRBV12-3 or TRBV12-4 and TRBJ1-5; D gene uncertain. The length of the CDR3 is 15 residues. With 7 bases removed from V and 4 bases from J, the gap between germline ends came to 17 bases. CDR3 sequence: CASTNQGRRNQPQHF. As DNA, the CDR3 is TGTGCCAGCACCAACCAAGGCAGGCGAAATCAGCCCCAGCATTTT.

This clonotype came up many times. V gene TRBV23-1 combines with J gene TRBJ2-1; D tentatively fits TRBD1 or TRBD2 (5 bases each). TRBV23-1 is filed as an ORF, its function uncertain. Trimming took off 2 bases at V and 3 bases at J, with 11 bases between the two ends. The CDR3 is 15 residues long. CDR3 region: CASSQEGFLYNEQFF. The CDR3 nucleotides read TGCGCCAGCAGTCAAGAGGGGTTCCTCTACAATGAGCAGTTCTTC.